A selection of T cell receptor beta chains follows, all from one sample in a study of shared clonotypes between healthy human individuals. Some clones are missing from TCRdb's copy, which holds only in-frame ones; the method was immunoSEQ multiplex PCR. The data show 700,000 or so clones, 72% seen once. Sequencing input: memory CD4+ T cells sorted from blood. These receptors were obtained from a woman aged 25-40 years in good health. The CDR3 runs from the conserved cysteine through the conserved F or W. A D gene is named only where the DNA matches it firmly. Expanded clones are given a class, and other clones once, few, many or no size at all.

cdr3_aa: CASSLGGRRKDEQFF
cdr3_nt: TGTGCCAGCAGCTTAGGCGGGAGGAGGAAGGATGAGCAGTTCTTC
d_call: TRBD2
v_call: TRBV5-4
clone_size: NA
j_call: TRBJ2-1

cdr3_aa: CASSRTSGSTDTQYF
cdr3_nt: TGTGCCAGTAGTAGGACTAGCGGTTCCACAGATACGCAGTATTTT
d_call: TRBD2
v_call: TRBV19
clone_size: NA
j_call: TRBJ2-3

cdr3_aa: CASKRASGAYEQYF
cdr3_nt: TGTGCCAGCAAGAGGGCTAGCGGGGCGTACGAGCAGTACTTC
d_call: TRBD2
v_call: TRBV28
clone_size: NA
j_call: TRBJ2-7

cdr3_aa: CASSTVNEQYF
cdr3_nt: TGTGCCAGCAGCACCGTTAACGAGCAGTACTTC
d_call: NA
v_call: TRBV5-4
clone_size: few
j_call: TRBJ2-7

cdr3_aa: CASSPGLAGIYEQYF
cdr3_nt: TGTGCCAGCAGCCCCGGACTAGCGGGGATCTACGAGCAGTACTTC
d_call: TRBD2
v_call: TRBV11-3
clone_size: NA
j_call: TRBJ2-7

cdr3_aa: CASSGANLDQPQHF
cdr3_nt: TGTGCCAGCAGTGGGGCGAATTTGGATCAGCCCCAGCATTTT
d_call: NA
v_call: TRBV2
clone_size: NA
j_call: TRBJ1-5

cdr3_aa: CASSLGGQGAYEQYF
cdr3_nt: TGTGCCAGCAGTTTGGGAGGCCAGGGAGCCTACGAGCAGTACTTC
d_call: NA
v_call: TRBV28
clone_size: NA
j_call: TRBJ2-7

cdr3_aa: CASSERAEPPEKLFF
cdr3_nt: TGTGCCAGCAGTGAGCGGGCGGAGCCCCCTGAAAAACTGTTTTTT
d_call: NA
v_call: TRBV6-1
clone_size: NA
j_call: TRBJ1-4

cdr3_aa: CASSPETGVYANEQFF
cdr3_nt: TGCGCCAGCAGCCCTGAGACAGGGGTCTACGCCAATGAGCAGTTCTTC
d_call: TRBD1
v_call: TRBV5-1
clone_size: NA
j_call: TRBJ2-1

cdr3_aa: CASAPQNTIYF
cdr3_nt: TGTGCCAGCGCTCCCCAAAACACCATATATTTT
d_call: NA
v_call: TRBV2
clone_size: many
j_call: TRBJ1-3

cdr3_aa: CASSSQGPENIQYF
cdr3_nt: TGCGCCAGCAGTTCCCAGGGGCCTGAAAACATTCAGTACTTC
d_call: NA
v_call: TRBV23-1
clone_size: NA
j_call: TRBJ2-4

cdr3_aa: CASSNRGVGIYGYTF
cdr3_nt: TGTGCCAGCAGTAACAGGGGGGTGGGTATCTATGGCTACACCTTC
d_call: TRBD1
v_call: TRBV6-4
clone_size: NA
j_call: TRBJ1-2

cdr3_aa: CASSVAPKQTVSGNTIYF
cdr3_nt: TGTGCCAGCAGCGTAGCCCCCAAACAGACAGTCTCTGGAAACACCATATATTTT
d_call: NA
v_call: TRBV9
clone_size: NA
j_call: TRBJ1-3

cdr3_aa: CASRKGTAPTEAFF
cdr3_nt: TGTGCCAGCCGGAAAGGGACAGCCCCAACTGAAGCTTTCTTT
d_call: TRBD1
v_call: TRBV6-1
clone_size: NA
j_call: TRBJ1-1

cdr3_aa: CASSLAGYTEAFF
cdr3_nt: TGTGCCAGCAGCTTAGCGGGGTACACTGAAGCTTTCTTT
d_call: NA
v_call: TRBV7-2
clone_size: NA
j_call: TRBJ1-1

cdr3_aa: CASSPPGAGAFLQQFF
cdr3_nt: TGTGCCAGCAGCCCGCCGGGGGCGGGGGCCTTCCTTCAGCAGTTCTTC
d_call: NA
v_call: TRBV11-1
clone_size: once
j_call: TRBJ2-1

cdr3_aa: CASRPIFQRETQYF
cdr3_nt: TGTGCCAGCAGGCCTATTTTTCAGAGAGAGACCCAGTACTTC
d_call: NA
v_call: TRBV11-2
clone_size: NA
j_call: TRBJ2-5

cdr3_aa: CASSSFLQGPSTDTQYF
cdr3_nt: TGTGCCAGCAGCTCCTTCTTACAGGGCCCCAGCACAGATACGCAGTATTTT
d_call: NA
v_call: TRBV28
clone_size: NA
j_call: TRBJ2-3

cdr3_aa: CASSLSSGNTIYF
cdr3_nt: TGTGCCAGCAGCTTATCCTCTGGAAACACCATATATTTT
d_call: NA
v_call: TRBV7-7
clone_size: NA
j_call: TRBJ1-3

cdr3_aa: CASSQVPPPGDYEQYF
cdr3_nt: TGTGCCAGCAGCCAAGTCCCGCCACCAGGGGATTACGAGCAGTACTTC
d_call: NA
v_call: TRBV4-2
clone_size: NA
j_call: TRBJ2-7

cdr3_aa: CASSESEGVAYEQYF
cdr3_nt: TGTGCCAGCAGTGAATCCGAGGGTGTTGCCTACGAGCAGTACTTC
d_call: NA
v_call: TRBV25-1
clone_size: NA
j_call: TRBJ2-7

cdr3_aa: CASISEGWSTEAFF
cdr3_nt: TGTGCCAGCATATCAGAGGGCTGGAGCACTGAAGCTTTCTTT
d_call: NA
v_call: TRBV2
clone_size: few
j_call: TRBJ1-1

cdr3_aa: CASTGQGNTGELFF
cdr3_nt: TGTGCCAGCACAGGGCAGGGGAACACCGGGGAGCTGTTTTTT
d_call: NA
v_call: TRBV28
clone_size: NA
j_call: TRBJ2-2

cdr3_aa: CASSSPGDRGYEQYF
cdr3_nt: TGTGCCAGTAGTTCTCCGGGGGACAGGGGCTACGAGCAGTACTTC
d_call: TRBD1
v_call: TRBV19
clone_size: NA
j_call: TRBJ2-7

cdr3_aa: CASSQVRWGKGANVLTF
cdr3_nt: TGCGCCAGCAGCCAAGTGCGGTGGGGCAAAGGGGCCAACGTCCTGACTTTC
d_call: NA
v_call: TRBV4-1
clone_size: NA
j_call: TRBJ2-6

cdr3_aa: CASSTHRDHEQYF
cdr3_nt: TGTGCCAGCAGTACACACCGGGACCACGAGCAGTACTTC
d_call: NA
v_call: TRBV27
clone_size: NA
j_call: TRBJ2-7

cdr3_aa: CASSQTDRGVANEQFF
cdr3_nt: TGCGCCAGCAGCCAAACCGACAGGGGGGTAGCCAATGAGCAGTTCTTC
d_call: TRBD1
v_call: TRBV5-1
clone_size: NA
j_call: TRBJ2-1

cdr3_aa: CAWSFRGDQPQHF
cdr3_nt: TGTGCCTGGAGTTTTCGTGGCGATCAGCCCCAGCATTTT
d_call: NA
v_call: TRBV30
clone_size: NA
j_call: TRBJ1-5

cdr3_aa: CASSFWTGGPTEAFF
cdr3_nt: TGTGCCAGCAGCTTTTGGACAGGGGGCCCCACTGAAGCTTTCTTT
d_call: TRBD1
v_call: TRBV5-4
clone_size: NA
j_call: TRBJ1-1

cdr3_aa: CASSLAGGNEQFF
cdr3_nt: TGCGCCAGCAGCTTGGCCGGGGGTAATGAGCAGTTCTTC
d_call: NA
v_call: TRBV5-1
clone_size: NA
j_call: TRBJ2-1

cdr3_aa: CASSLGQREGKGEKLFF
cdr3_nt: TGTGCCAGCAGCTTAGGCCAAAGGGAAGGAAAAGGTGAAAAACTGTTTTTT
d_call: NA
v_call: TRBV13
clone_size: NA
j_call: TRBJ1-4

cdr3_aa: CASSLRGPGQETQYF
cdr3_nt: TGTGCCAGCAGCTTGAGGGGACCGGGACAAGAGACCCAGTACTTC
d_call: NA
v_call: TRBV5-4
clone_size: NA
j_call: TRBJ2-5

cdr3_aa: CASSPLGLGAGSEQFF
cdr3_nt: TGTGCCAGCAGCCCCCTCGGTTTAGGAGCCGGGAGTGAGCAGTTCTTC
d_call: NA
v_call: TRBV11-2
clone_size: few
j_call: TRBJ2-1

cdr3_aa: CARAASGNTIYF
cdr3_nt: TGTGCAAGGGCTGCCTCTGGAAACACCATATATTTT
d_call: NA
v_call: TRBV30
clone_size: NA
j_call: TRBJ1-3

cdr3_aa: CASSSPRDTDTQYF
cdr3_nt: TGTGCCAGCAGCTCCCCTCGGGACACAGATACGCAGTATTTT
d_call: NA
v_call: TRBV5-4
clone_size: NA
j_call: TRBJ2-3

cdr3_aa: CAIPLAVAFHEQYF
cdr3_nt: TGTGCCATTCCTCTTGCGGTAGCTTTCCACGAGCAGTACTTC
d_call: NA
v_call: TRBV21-1
clone_size: NA
j_call: TRBJ2-7

cdr3_aa: CSGGTGGETQYF
cdr3_nt: TGCAGCGGGGGGACGGGAGGGGAGACCCAGTACTTC
d_call: TRBD2
v_call: TRBV29-1
clone_size: NA
j_call: TRBJ2-5

cdr3_aa: CASSRGPVPYNEQFF
cdr3_nt: TGTGCCAGCAGCAGGGGACCAGTCCCCTACAATGAGCAGTTCTTC
d_call: NA
v_call: TRBV2
clone_size: many
j_call: TRBJ2-1

cdr3_aa: CASSLGQGPAGELFF
cdr3_nt: TGCGCCAGCAGCTTGGGACAGGGTCCTGCCGGGGAGCTGTTTTTT
d_call: TRBD1
v_call: TRBV5-1
clone_size: NA
j_call: TRBJ2-2

cdr3_aa: CSAGPSETQYF
cdr3_nt: TGCAGTGCTGGCCCTTCGGAGACCCAGTACTTC
d_call: NA
v_call: TRBV20-1
clone_size: many
j_call: TRBJ2-5

cdr3_aa: CASSRQGSSYEQYF
cdr3_nt: TGTGCCAGCAGTCGACAGGGCTCATCCTACGAGCAGTACTTC
d_call: TRBD1
v_call: TRBV6-1
clone_size: NA
j_call: TRBJ2-7

cdr3_aa: CASSFVRTGSPTNTGELFF
cdr3_nt: TGTGCCAGCAGCTTCGTTCGAACAGGGAGCCCTACGAACACCGGGGAGCTGTTTTTT
d_call: NA
v_call: TRBV7-9
clone_size: NA
j_call: TRBJ2-2

cdr3_aa: CASSPRAENYGYTF
cdr3_nt: TGTGCCAGCTCACCACGAGCGGAGAACTATGGCTACACCTTC
d_call: NA
v_call: TRBV18
clone_size: NA
j_call: TRBJ1-2

cdr3_aa: CASSFALSEQFF
cdr3_nt: TGTGCCAGCAGCTTTGCGTTAAGCGAGCAGTTCTTC
d_call: NA
v_call: TRBV7-6
clone_size: NA
j_call: TRBJ2-1

cdr3_aa: CASSFVPANTGELFF
cdr3_nt: TGTGCCAGCAGCTTCGTCCCCGCGAACACCGGGGAGCTGTTTTTT
d_call: NA
v_call: TRBV5-5
clone_size: NA
j_call: TRBJ2-2

cdr3_aa: CASSLGREFEQYF
cdr3_nt: TGTGCCAGCAGTTTGGGGCGGGAATTTGAGCAGTACTTC
d_call: NA
v_call: TRBV28
clone_size: NA
j_call: TRBJ2-7

cdr3_aa: CASSYSGGRGNEQFF
cdr3_nt: TGTGCCAGCAGTTACTCTGGTGGGAGAGGAAATGAGCAGTTCTTC
d_call: NA
v_call: TRBV6-5
clone_size: NA
j_call: TRBJ2-1

cdr3_aa: CASRHEPSSYEQYF
cdr3_nt: TGCGCCAGCAGACACGAACCGAGCTCCTACGAGCAGTACTTC
d_call: NA
v_call: TRBV5-1
clone_size: NA
j_call: TRBJ2-7

cdr3_aa: CASSPDGANYGYTF
cdr3_nt: TGTGCCAGCAGCCCCGACGGCGCTAACTATGGCTACACCTTC
d_call: NA
v_call: TRBV7-2
clone_size: few
j_call: TRBJ1-2

cdr3_aa: CASSEIPRHEQYF
cdr3_nt: TGTGCCAGCAGTGAAATCCCCCGGCACGAGCAGTACTTC
d_call: NA
v_call: TRBV6-1
clone_size: many
j_call: TRBJ2-7

cdr3_aa: CASSEALTGTDTQYF
cdr3_nt: TGTGCCAGCAGTGAAGCCCTCACCGGCACAGATACGCAGTATTTT
d_call: NA
v_call: TRBV2
clone_size: NA
j_call: TRBJ2-3

cdr3_aa: CASSRDLAGTYNEQFF
cdr3_nt: TGTGCCAGCAGCCGCGATCTAGCGGGGACGTACAATGAGCAGTTCTTC
d_call: TRBD2
v_call: TRBV7-8
clone_size: many
j_call: TRBJ2-1

cdr3_aa: CASSPGQGAFGYTF
cdr3_nt: TGTGCCAGCTCACCGGGACAGGGGGCTTTTGGCTACACCTTC
d_call: TRBD1
v_call: TRBV18
clone_size: few
j_call: TRBJ1-2

cdr3_aa: CASSHPDRGRQGEGAFF
cdr3_nt: TGCGCCAGCAGCCACCCGGACAGGGGGCGTCAAGGGGAGGGAGCTTTCTTT
d_call: TRBD1
v_call: TRBV4-1
clone_size: NA
j_call: TRBJ1-1

cdr3_aa: CASRLAEGGTDTQYF
cdr3_nt: TGTGCCAGCAGACTAGCGGAGGGCGGCACAGATACGCAGTATTTT
d_call: TRBD2
v_call: TRBV7-8
clone_size: NA
j_call: TRBJ2-3

cdr3_aa: CASTAYNEQFF
cdr3_nt: TGTGCCAGCACGGCCTACAATGAGCAGTTCTTC
d_call: NA
v_call: TRBV27
clone_size: NA
j_call: TRBJ2-1

cdr3_aa: CASSLGGAGGADTQYF
cdr3_nt: TGCGCCAGCAGCTTGGGTGGCGCGGGAGGCGCCGATACGCAGTATTTT
d_call: TRBD2
v_call: TRBV5-1
clone_size: NA
j_call: TRBJ2-3

cdr3_aa: CASSPVERKLFF
cdr3_nt: TGTGCCAGCAGTCCGGTCGAACGAAAACTGTTTTTT
d_call: NA
v_call: TRBV5-5
clone_size: few
j_call: TRBJ1-4

cdr3_aa: CASSLVSGGITEAFF
cdr3_nt: TGTGCCAGCAGCTTAGTGTCAGGGGGCATTACTGAAGCTTTCTTT
d_call: TRBD1
v_call: TRBV7-9
clone_size: NA
j_call: TRBJ1-1

cdr3_aa: CASSSTKVLSYEQYF
cdr3_nt: TGTGCCAGCAGCTCCACAAAGGTTCTCTCCTACGAGCAGTACTTC
d_call: NA
v_call: TRBV11-2
clone_size: NA
j_call: TRBJ2-7